The T cell receptor (beta chain) under discussion was sequenced for a study of control samples from healthy donors and cancer patients. There are 15 residues in the CDR3. Deletions cut 0 bases from V and 5 bases from J, with 13 bases between. CDR1 is MGHRA, CDR2 YSYEKL, per germline. This clone was observed a single time. Method: immunoSEQ multiplex PCR; TCRdb's copy keeps in-frame clones and lacks some. The table lists roughly 150,000 clones, 88% of them singletons, with approximately 1.6% in the top ten. The clonotype comes from a man between 18 and 35 years old in good health. The chain combines TRBV4-1 with TRBJ1-1; D perhaps matches TRBD1 (6 bases). The specimen sequenced was blood. CDR3 bases: TGCGCCAGCAGCCAAGATCGCGGACAGTTGACTGAAGCTTTCTTT. Protein sequence: CASSQDRGQLTEAFF.